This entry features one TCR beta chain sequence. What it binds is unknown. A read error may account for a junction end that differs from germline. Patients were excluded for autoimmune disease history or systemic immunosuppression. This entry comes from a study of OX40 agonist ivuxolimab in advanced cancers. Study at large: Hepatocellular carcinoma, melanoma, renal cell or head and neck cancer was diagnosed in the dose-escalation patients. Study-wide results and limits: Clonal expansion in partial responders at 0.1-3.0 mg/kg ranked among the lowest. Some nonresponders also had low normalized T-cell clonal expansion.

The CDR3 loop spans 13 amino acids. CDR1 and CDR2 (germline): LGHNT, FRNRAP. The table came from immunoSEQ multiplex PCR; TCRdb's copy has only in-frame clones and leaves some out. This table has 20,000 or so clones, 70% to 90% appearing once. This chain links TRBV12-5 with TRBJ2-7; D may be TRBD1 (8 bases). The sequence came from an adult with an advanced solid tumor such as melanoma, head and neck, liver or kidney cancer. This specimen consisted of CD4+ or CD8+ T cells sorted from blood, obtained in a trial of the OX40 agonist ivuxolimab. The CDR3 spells CASGLVQGGGVDF. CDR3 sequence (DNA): TGTGCTAGTGGTTTGGTACAGGGGGGAGGGGTTGACTTC.